This T cell receptor (beta chain) was identified during a study of T cell repertoires in cytomegalovirus infection. This CDR3 region has 13 residues. V gave up 2 bases and J gave up 3 bases, with 5 bases separating them. TCRdb redid the calling of the reads with MiXCR, one entry per CDR3 protein. Altogether a few hundred thousand distinct CDR3 sequences are present, 17% being singletons, with the ten largest covering approximately 51%. This clonotype showed up many times. The chain couples TRBV12-3 or TRBV12-4 to TRBJ1-5, with unresolved D. The origin of this receptor is a human donor in good health (CMV status not recorded). Some clones in this sample may be carry-over from other donors' samples. The specimen was CD8+ T cells from PBMCs. The CDR3 DNA sequence: TGTGCCAGCAGTTTAAAGAACAATCAGCCCCAGCATTTT. Translation gives CASSLKNNQPQHF.